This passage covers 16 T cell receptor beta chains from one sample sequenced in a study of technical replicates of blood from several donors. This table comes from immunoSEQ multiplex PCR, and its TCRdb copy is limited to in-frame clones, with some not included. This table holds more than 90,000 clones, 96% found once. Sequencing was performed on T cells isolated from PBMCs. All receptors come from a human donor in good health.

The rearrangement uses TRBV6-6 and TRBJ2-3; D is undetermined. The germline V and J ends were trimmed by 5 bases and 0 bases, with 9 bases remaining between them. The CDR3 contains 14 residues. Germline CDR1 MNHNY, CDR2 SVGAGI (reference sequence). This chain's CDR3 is CASSPRSSTDTQYF. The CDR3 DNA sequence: TGTGCCAGCAGTCCGCGCTCTAGCACAGATACGCAGTATTTT.

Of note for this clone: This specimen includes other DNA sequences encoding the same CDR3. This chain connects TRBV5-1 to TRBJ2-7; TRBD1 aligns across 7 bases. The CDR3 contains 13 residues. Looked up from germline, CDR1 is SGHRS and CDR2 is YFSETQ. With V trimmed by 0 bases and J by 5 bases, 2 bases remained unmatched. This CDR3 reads CASSLGQGDEQYF. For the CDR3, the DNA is TGCGCCAGCAGCTTGGGACAGGGCGACGAGCAGTACTTC.

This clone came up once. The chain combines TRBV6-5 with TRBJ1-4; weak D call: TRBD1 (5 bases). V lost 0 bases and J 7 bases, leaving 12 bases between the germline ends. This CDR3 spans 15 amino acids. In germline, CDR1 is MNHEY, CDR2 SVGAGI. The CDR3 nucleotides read TGTGCCAGCAGTTACTCGGGGGGGATTCCTGAAAAACTGTTTTTT. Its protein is CASSYSGGIPEKLFF.

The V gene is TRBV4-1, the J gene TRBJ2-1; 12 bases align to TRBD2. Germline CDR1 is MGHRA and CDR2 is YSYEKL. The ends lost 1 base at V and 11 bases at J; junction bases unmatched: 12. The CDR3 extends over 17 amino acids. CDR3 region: CASSQGLAGGRAGKQFF. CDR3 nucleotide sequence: TGCGCCAGCAGCCAAGGTCTAGCGGGAGGGAGGGCGGGTAAGCAGTTCTTC.

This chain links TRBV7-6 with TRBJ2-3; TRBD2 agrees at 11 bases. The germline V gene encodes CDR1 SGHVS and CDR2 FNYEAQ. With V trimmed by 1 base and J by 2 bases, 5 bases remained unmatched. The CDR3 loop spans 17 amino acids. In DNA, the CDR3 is TGTGCCAGCAGCTTAGGGCCTAGCGGGGGGTACACAGATACGCAGTATTTT. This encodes CASSLGPSGGYTDTQYF. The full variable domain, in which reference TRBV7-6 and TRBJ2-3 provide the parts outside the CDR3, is GAGVSQSPRYKVTKRGQDVALRCDPISGHVSLYWYRQALGQGPEFLTYFNYEAQQDKSGLPNDRFSAERPEGSISTLTIQRTEQRDSAMYRCASSLGPSGGYTDTQYFGPGTRLTVL.

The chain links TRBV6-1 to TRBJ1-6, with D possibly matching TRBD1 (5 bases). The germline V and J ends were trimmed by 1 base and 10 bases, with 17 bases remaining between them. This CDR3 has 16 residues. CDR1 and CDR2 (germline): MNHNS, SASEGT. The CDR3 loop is CASSEGGWGGSSPLHF. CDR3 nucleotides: TGTGCCAGCAGTGAAGGGGGTTGGGGGGGTTCCTCACCCCTCCACTTT.

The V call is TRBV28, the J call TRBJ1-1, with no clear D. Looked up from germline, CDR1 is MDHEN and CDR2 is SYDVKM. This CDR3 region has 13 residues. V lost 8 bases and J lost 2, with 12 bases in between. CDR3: CASSERLNTEAFF. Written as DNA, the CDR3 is TGTGCCAGCTCTGAGCGGCTAAACACTGAAGCTTTCTTT.

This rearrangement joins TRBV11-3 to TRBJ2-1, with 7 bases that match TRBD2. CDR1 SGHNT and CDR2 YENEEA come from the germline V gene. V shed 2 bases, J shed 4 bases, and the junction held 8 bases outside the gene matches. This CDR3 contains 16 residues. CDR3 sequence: CASSLHGGRAYNEQFF. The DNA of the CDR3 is TGTGCCAGCAGCTTACACGGCGGGAGAGCGTACAATGAGCAGTTCTTC.

The CDR3 region has the DNA TGTGCCAGCAGCTCCGAAGCCGGGACATTAGCTAATGAGCAGTTCTTC. Translated, it gives CASSSEAGTLANEQFF. The genes are TRBV11-3 and TRBJ2-1; D is possibly TRBD1 (6 bases). V was pared by 4 bases and J by 7 bases, with 20 bases between. Germline V lookup: CDR1 SGHNT, CDR2 YENEEA. This CDR3 has 16 residues.

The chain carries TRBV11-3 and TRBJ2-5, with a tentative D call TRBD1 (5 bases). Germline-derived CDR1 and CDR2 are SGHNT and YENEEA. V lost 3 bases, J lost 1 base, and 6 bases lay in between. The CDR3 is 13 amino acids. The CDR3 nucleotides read TGTGCCAGCAGCTTTGACAGCCAAGAGACCCAGTACTTC. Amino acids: CASSFDSQETQYF.

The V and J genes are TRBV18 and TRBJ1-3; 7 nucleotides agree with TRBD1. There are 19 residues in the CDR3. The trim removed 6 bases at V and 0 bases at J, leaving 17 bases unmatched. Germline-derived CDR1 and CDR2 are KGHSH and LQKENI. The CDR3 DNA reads TGTGCCAGCTCCAGAGCTCGTCGCAGACAGGGCCCCTCTGGAAACACCATATATTTT. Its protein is CASSRARRRQGPSGNTIYF.

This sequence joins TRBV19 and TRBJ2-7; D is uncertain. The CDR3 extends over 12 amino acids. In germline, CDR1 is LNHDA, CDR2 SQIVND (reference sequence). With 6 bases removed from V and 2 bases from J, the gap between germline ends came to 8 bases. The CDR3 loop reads CASRAPTYEQYF. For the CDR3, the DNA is TGTGCCAGTAGGGCCCCCACCTACGAGCAGTACTTC.

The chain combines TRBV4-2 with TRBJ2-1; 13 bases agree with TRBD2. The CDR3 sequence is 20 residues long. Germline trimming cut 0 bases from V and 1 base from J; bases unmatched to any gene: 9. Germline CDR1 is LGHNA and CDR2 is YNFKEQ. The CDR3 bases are TGTGCCAGCAGCCAAGATGGACTAGCGGGAGTCTCCGGGTCCTACAATGAGCAGTTCTTC. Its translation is CASSQDGLAGVSGSYNEQFF.

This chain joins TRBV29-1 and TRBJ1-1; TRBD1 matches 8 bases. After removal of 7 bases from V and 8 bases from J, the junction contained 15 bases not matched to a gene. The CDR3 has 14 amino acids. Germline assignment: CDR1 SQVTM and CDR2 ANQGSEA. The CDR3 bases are TGCAGCGCCCACTCCGGGACAGGTGGGGTCGAAGCTTTCTTT. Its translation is CSAHSGTGGVEAFF.

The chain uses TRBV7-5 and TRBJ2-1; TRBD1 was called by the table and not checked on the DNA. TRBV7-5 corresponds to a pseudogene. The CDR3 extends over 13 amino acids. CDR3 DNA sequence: TGTGTCAGAAGCAGCCAGGGGGCTGATGAGCAGTTCTTC. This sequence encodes CVRSSQGADEQFF.

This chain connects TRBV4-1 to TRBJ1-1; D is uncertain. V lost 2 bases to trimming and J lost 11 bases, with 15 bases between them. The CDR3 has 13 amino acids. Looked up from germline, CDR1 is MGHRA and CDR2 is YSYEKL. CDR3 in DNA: TGCGCCAGCAGCCAAATAGGAGGGTCCGGCGCTTTCTTT. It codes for CASSQIGGSGAFF.